Below are 32 T cell receptor beta chains sequenced from a single sample in a study of Ad26.COV2.S vaccination and SARS-CoV-2 variants. Produced via immunoSEQ multiplex PCR; TCRdb's table is partial and in-frame only. This table has over 400,000 clones, about nine tenths appearing once. Treatment meaning: some 20 received Ad26.COV2.S at low or high dose, single or two shots; about 5 received placebo; per-sample allocation not given. Each sample was drawn 63 days after the first injection (of vaccine or placebo). The sample was peripheral blood, taken in a trial of Ad26.COV2.S vaccine versus placebo. These receptors all stem from a person between 18 and 60 years old who received the Ad26.COV2.S COVID-19 vaccine or a placebo.

The chain uses TRBV6-1 and TRBJ2-1; the D gene is possibly TRBD2 (5 bases). CDR3 length equals 13 residues. Trimming took off 2 bases at V and 6 bases at J, with 8 bases between the two ends. CDR1 and CDR2 from the germline V gene are MNHNS and SASEGT. In nucleotides, the CDR3 is TGTGCCAGCAGTGAAATTGAGGGCAATGAGCAGTTCTTC. Its protein is CASSEIEGNEQFF.

The V and J genes are TRBV9 and TRBJ2-3, with D hard to call. The germline V gene encodes CDR1 SGDLS and CDR2 YYNGEE. The CDR3 sequence is 13 residues long. Trimming took 6 bases from V and 0 from J, leaving 8 bases between them. CDR3 DNA: TGTGCCAGCACTCCCCCGAGCACAGATACGCAGTATTTT. Its protein product is CASTPPSTDTQYF.

The chain employs TRBV19 and TRBJ1-1, with 7 positions matching TRBD1. The germline V gene encodes CDR1 LNHDA and CDR2 SQIVND (reference sequence). CDR3 length: 13 amino acids. The V and J ends lost 7 bases and 5 bases, in that order; junction bases with no gene match: 7. CDR3 sequence (DNA): TGTGCCAGTAACCAACAACAGGGGACTGAAGCTTTCTTT. Translating gives CASNQQQGTEAFF.

This chain links TRBV3-1 (or the pseudogene TRBV3-2) with TRBJ2-5; the match to TRBD2 covers 7 bases. CDR1 and CDR2 (germline): LGHDT, YNNKEL (reference sequence). The CDR3 contains 15 residues. J gave up 2 bases and V 1 base, and 4 bases lay outside the gene matches. Here the CDR3 reads CASSQGGGLQETQYF. Here the CDR3 DNA reads TGTGCCAGCAGCCAAGGCGGGGGACTACAAGAGACCCAGTACTTC.

The rearrangement uses TRBV3-1 (or the pseudogene TRBV3-2) and TRBJ2-5; no reliable D call. CDR1 is LGHDT, CDR2 YNNKEL, per germline (reference sequence). The CDR3 sequence is 11 residues long. V lost 4 bases to trimming and J lost 3 bases, with 3 bases between them. The CDR3 DNA reads as TGTGCCAGCAGCCGGGAAGAGACCCAGTACTTC. Its translation: CASSREETQYF.

This chain joins TRBV5-4 and TRBJ2-1; D unclear. The CDR3 covers 17 residues. Germline CDR1 reads SGHNT; CDR2 reads YYREEE (reference sequence). Trimming took 4 bases from V and 6 from J, leaving 23 bases between them. This chain's CDR3 is CASSRWVLSTAVNEQFF. Written as DNA, the CDR3 is TGTGCCAGCAGCCGGTGGGTTTTGTCTACGGCCGTCAATGAGCAGTTCTTC.

This clone was observed once. The chain has TRBV2 and TRBJ1-2; possibly TRBD1 for D (6 bases). V lost 4 bases and J lost 4, with 13 bases in between. The CDR3 is 14 residues long. CDR1 is SNHLY, CDR2 FYNNEI, per germline. The CDR3 DNA follows: TGTGCCAGCAGTGGTGGGGGCAGGGGCTATGGCTACACCTTC. This translates into CASSGGGRGYGYTF.

The chain carries TRBV11-3 and TRBJ2-7, with D perhaps TRBD2 (6 bases). Looked up from germline, CDR1 is SGHNT and CDR2 is YENEEA. CDR3 length: 13 amino acids. Trimming took 5 bases from V and 6 from J, leaving 14 bases between them. The CDR3 loop reads CASSRGGTGEQYF. The CDR3 nucleotides are TGTGCCAGCAGCCGCGGAGGGACGGGCGAGCAGTACTTC.

The chain couples TRBV28 to TRBJ1-1; unclear D gene. V was shortened by 5 bases and J by 2 bases, with 15 bases between the two germline ends. Per germline, CDR1 MDHEN and CDR2 SYDVKM. The CDR3 loop spans 15 amino acids. CDR3 coding DNA: TGTGCCAGCAGTCCACCTGAAAGGAGTAACACTGAAGCTTTCTTT. Translation: CASSPPERSNTEAFF.

V usage is TRBV7-7 and J usage is TRBJ1-4; 9 nucleotides agree with TRBD1. Germline loops: CDR1 SSHAT, CDR2 FNYEAQ (reference sequence). The CDR3 loop spans 15 amino acids. J was trimmed by 7 bases and V by 5 bases; bases with no gene match: 8. CDR3 sequence reads: CASSTGQGIGEKLFF. The CDR3 DNA sequence: TGTGCCAGCAGCACGGGACAGGGCATTGGTGAAAAACTGTTTTTT.

The sample holds a few counts of this clone. The V and J genes are TRBV2 and TRBJ1-2; TRBD1 aligns across 8 bases. This CDR3 contains 15 residues. Trimming at V came to 7 bases and at J to 1 base, leaving 8 bases not matched to a gene. CDR1 and CDR2 from the germline V gene are SNHLY and FYNNEI. DNA of the CDR3: TGTGCCAGCACCGCCGGGACAGGAATTAACTATGGCTACACCTTC. Protein sequence: CASTAGTGINYGYTF.

The chain is built from TRBV5-4 and TRBJ1-1; the match to TRBD1 covers 7 bases. This CDR3 spans 15 amino acids. With 4 bases clipped from V and 1 base from J, the junction kept 7 bases outside the gene matches. CDR1 is SGHNT and CDR2 is YYREEE in the germline V gene (reference sequence). The CDR3 DNA reads TGTGCCAGCAGCGCCGGGGACAGAGCGAACACTGAAGCTTTCTTT. It yields the protein CASSAGDRANTEAFF.

This clone was picked up one time. The rearrangement joins TRBV27 to TRBJ2-2, with D possibly being TRBD1 or TRBD2 (5 bases each). Germline V gives CDR1 MNHEY, CDR2 SMNVEV (reference sequence). V was shortened by 3 bases and J by 0 bases, with 14 bases between the two germline ends. The CDR3 is 17 amino acids. DNA of the CDR3: TGTGCCAGCAGTTTGCGACTGGGACGGGCGAACACCGGGGAGCTGTTTTTT. This codes for CASSLRLGRANTGELFF.

The chain has TRBV4-3 and TRBJ2-3; D gene uncertain. CDR3 length: 16 residues. V was clipped by 4 bases and J by 2 bases, with 16 bases between them. Germline loops: CDR1 LGHNA, CDR2 YSLEER. CDR3 DNA: TGCGCCAGCAGCCCCCCGTTGTGGCCATCCACAGATACGCAGTATTTT. Translated: CASSPPLWPSTDTQYF.

The rearrangement uses TRBV30 and TRBJ1-6; D is possibly TRBD1 (6 bases). The CDR3 runs to 15 residues. CDR1 GTSNPN and CDR2 SVGIG come from the germline V gene (reference sequence). Trimming took off 2 bases at V and 5 bases at J, with 13 bases between the two ends. The CDR3 DNA is TGTGCCTGGAGTCCGCAGGGGCTCAATAATTCACCCCTCCACTTT. Protein: CAWSPQGLNNSPLHF.

V is TRBV5-3 and J is TRBJ1-2, with D hard to call. TRBV5-3 is an ORF, with its function uncertain. This CDR3 region has 13 residues. Trimming took off 6 bases at V and 2 bases at J, with 11 bases between the two ends. In DNA, the CDR3 is TGTGCCAGAAAGTCTCGGTCAAACTATGGCTACACCTTC. It translates to CARKSRSNYGYTF.

The V call is TRBV29-1, the J call TRBJ2-1; D not resolved. The length of the CDR3 is 12 residues. V was cut by 7 bases and J by 4 bases, with 11 bases left in between. CDR1 and CDR2 (germline): SQVTM, ANQGSEA. The CDR3 sequence: CSATTEYNEQFF. The DNA for the CDR3 is TGCAGCGCCACCACGGAATACAATGAGCAGTTCTTC.

Only one count was recorded for this clone. The chain combines TRBV6-2 or TRBV6-3 with TRBJ2-1; 9 bases line up with TRBD1. The CDR3 has 16 amino acids. J gave up 4 bases and V 1 base, and 5 bases lay outside the gene matches. Germline CDR1 is MNHEY and CDR2 is SVGEGT. This chain's CDR3 is CASSYFRTGVYNEQFF. For the CDR3, the DNA is TGTGCCAGCAGTTACTTTCGGACAGGGGTATACAATGAGCAGTTCTTC.

This chain links TRBV18 with TRBJ1-5, with D tentatively TRBD1 (6 bases). V lost 1 base and J 0 bases, leaving 13 bases between the germline ends. CDR3 length equals 17 residues. Germline CDR1 KGHSH, CDR2 LQKENI. In DNA form, the CDR3 reads TGTGCCAGCTCACCACAGGGACATGTCCATAGCAATCAGCCCCAGCATTTT. Translated, it gives CASSPQGHVHSNQPQHF.

CDR3: CASQIVGHSYEQYF. DNA of the CDR3: TGTGCCAGCCAGATAGTGGGACACTCCTACGAGCAGTACTTC. The gene calls are TRBV27 and TRBJ2-7; D may be TRBD1 (6 bases). CDR3 length: 14 residues. The V gene's germline CDR1 is MNHEY and CDR2 SMNVEV (reference sequence). V shed 8 bases and J shed 0 bases, with 14 bases lying between them.

This clone was picked up one time. This chain uses TRBV11-2 with TRBJ1-6, with 8 bases identical to TRBD1. Germline V gives CDR1 SGHAT, CDR2 FQNNGV. The CDR3 has 13 residues. With V trimmed by 5 bases and J by 14 bases, 8 bases remained unmatched. CDR3 DNA sequence: TGTGCCAGCAGCCTCGACAGGGGCAGGGCCCTCCACTTT. Its protein is CASSLDRGRALHF.

CDR3 DNA sequence: TGTGCCAGCAGCCCCACTAGCTCCCATGAGCAGTTCTTC. Translating gives CASSPTSSHEQFF. V usage is TRBV6-5 and J usage is TRBJ2-1, with D perhaps TRBD2 (6 bases). Germline V gene data show CDR1 as MNHEY and CDR2 as SVGAGI. V dropped 6 bases and J dropped 8 bases, with 14 bases sitting between them. This CDR3 spans 13 amino acids.

The CDR3 protein is CASSLFPPTGGTYEQYF. The CDR3 bases are TGTGCCAGCAGTTTATTCCCCCCCACAGGGGGGACCTACGAGCAGTACTTC. The rearrangement uses TRBV27 and TRBJ2-7, with TRBD1 matching over 8 bases. Germline V gene sequence: CDR1 MNHEY, CDR2 SMNVEV (reference sequence). The CDR3 length is 17 residues. V was pared by 1 base and J by 2 bases, with 10 bases of the junction left unmatched.

CDR3 amino acids: CASSQDLVGTRGTQYF. As DNA, the CDR3 is TGCGCCAGCAGCCAAGACCTGGTCGGGACTAGGGGTACGCAGTATTTT. This chain connects TRBV4-3 to TRBJ2-3, with 8 bases aligning to TRBD2. Per germline, CDR1 LGHNA and CDR2 YSLEER. The CDR3 runs 16 residues. The V gene end was trimmed by 0 bases and the J gene end by 8 bases; junction bases not matched to a gene: 10.

This clone has just one count. The chain recombines TRBV4-1 with TRBJ1-2; a possible D gene is TRBD1 (5 bases). Trimming shortened V by 3 bases and J by 8 bases, and 16 bases separated the two germline ends. The CDR3 is made up of 14 amino acids. Germline V gene lookup returns CDR1 MGHRA and CDR2 YSYEKL. For the CDR3, the DNA is TGCGCCAGCAGCCAGGGGGGAACAATTAAAGGCTACACCTTC. This sequence encodes CASSQGGTIKGYTF.

The V gene is TRBV7-8, the J gene TRBJ1-5, with 8 bases that match TRBD1. Germline V lookup: CDR1 SGHVS, CDR2 FQNEAQ. The CDR3 totals 15 residues. With V trimmed by 3 bases and J by 6 bases, 7 bases remained unmatched. The CDR3 is CASSFGQGFRQPQHF. In nucleotides, the CDR3 is TGTGCCAGCAGCTTTGGACAGGGCTTTCGTCAGCCCCAGCATTTT.

Concerning this clone: The junction departs from the called germline gene at one end, perhaps through a read error. This same CDR3 is encoded by further DNA sequences in the sample. In nucleotides, the CDR3 is TGCGCCAGCAGCTTGGGGACAACTAGCAATCAGCCCCAACATTTT. Amino acid sequence: CASSLGTTSNQPQHF. The rearrangement links TRBV5-1 to TRBJ1-5; possibly TRBD1 for D (5 bases). The V gene's germline CDR1 is SGHRS and CDR2 YFSETQ. This CDR3 region has 15 residues.

The rearrangement links TRBV4-1 to TRBJ2-7; tentative D call: TRBD2 (5 bases). The V gene's germline CDR1 is MGHRA and CDR2 YSYEKL. The CDR3 sequence is 13 residues long. Deletions cut 8 bases from V and 2 bases from J, with 13 bases between. The CDR3 DNA follows: TGCGCCAGCCGCGGGCATTCGGCCTACGAGCAGTACTTC. Amino acid sequence: CASRGHSAYEQYF.

For the CDR3, the DNA is TGTGCCAGCAGTTTTTGGACGGGGGACCAGCGGGACGAGCAGTTCTTC. Translating it yields CASSFWTGDQRDEQFF. The chain employs TRBV27 and TRBJ2-1, with 7 bases aligning to TRBD2. Germline values: CDR1 MNHEY, CDR2 SMNVEV (reference sequence). This CDR3 is 16 amino acids long. The V segment lost 3 bases and the J segment 10 bases; nucleotides outside the gene matches: 15.

The gene calls are TRBV11-3 and TRBJ2-3; possibly TRBD1 for D (6 bases). Per germline, CDR1 SGHNT and CDR2 YENEEA. The CDR3 is 14 residues long. Trimming cost V 1 base and J 6 bases, with 11 bases left between them. For the CDR3, the DNA is TGTGCCAGCAGCTTAGTACAGGGAGCGGATACGCAGTATTTT. Translation gives CASSLVQGADTQYF.

The chain links TRBV11-2 to TRBJ1-5; weak D call: TRBD1 (6 bases). The CDR3 has 15 amino acids. Germline CDR1 is SGHAT and CDR2 is FQNNGV. V lost 4 bases and J lost 1, with 11 bases in between. The CDR3 loop is CASSYTTGSNQPQHF. In DNA, the CDR3 is TGTGCCAGCAGCTACACGACAGGAAGCAATCAGCCCCAGCATTTT.

The rearrangement links TRBV6-5 to TRBJ1-2, with 8 nucleotides matching TRBD1. The CDR3 covers 14 residues. Germline V gene sequence: CDR1 MNHEY, CDR2 SVGAGI. Unmatched junction bases numbered 7, after V lost 2 bases and J lost 8 bases. The CDR3 region is CASSYDTGQGGYTF. DNA for the CDR3: TGTGCCAGCAGTTACGACACTGGACAGGGCGGCTACACCTTC.